Listed below are T cell receptor beta chains from one sample, sequenced in a study of shared clonotypes between healthy human individuals. The data were produced by immunoSEQ multiplex PCR, yet TCRdb's version contains in-frame clones alone and is incomplete. The profile covers some 2,000,000 clones, with roughly 95% appearing a single time and roughly 1% taken by the ten largest. What was sequenced was naive CD8+ T cells sorted from blood. These receptors were collected from a man aged 18 to 30 in good health. Both conserved end residues are part of each CDR3. The D gene is left open where the match is weak. Some rows have no size entry. The others give once, few or many, or a class for an expanded clone.

CDR3 protein: CASSNREIPYNEQFF
CDR3 DNA: TGTGCCAGTAGCAACCGGGAGATTCCCTACAATGAGCAGTTCTTC
clone size: -
V gene: TRBV9
J gene: TRBJ2-1
D gene: -
CDR3 length: 15

CDR3 protein: CASSQGTDTQYF
CDR3 DNA: TGTGCCAGCAGCCAAGGAACGGATACGCAGTATTTT
clone size: -
V gene: TRBV16
J gene: TRBJ2-3
D gene: -
CDR3 length: 12

CDR3 protein: CASSQDLRDSVYEQYF
CDR3 DNA: TGCGCCAGCAGCCAAGATCTAAGGGACTCTGTCTACGAGCAGTACTTC
clone size: -
V gene: TRBV4-3
J gene: TRBJ2-7
D gene: -
CDR3 length: 16

CDR3 protein: CAISVVGRAYEQYF
CDR3 DNA: TGTGCCATCAGTGTAGTCGGGAGAGCCTACGAGCAGTACTTC
clone size: -
V gene: TRBV10-3
J gene: TRBJ2-7
D gene: -
CDR3 length: 14

CDR3 protein: CASSQVGGRGVNTGELFF
CDR3 DNA: TGCGCCAGCAGCCAAGTGGGAGGAAGGGGGGTGAACACCGGGGAGCTGTTTTTT
clone size: -
V gene: TRBV4-1
J gene: TRBJ2-2
D gene: -
CDR3 length: 18

CDR3 protein: CASSPVGLAGDYEQYF
CDR3 DNA: TGTGCCAGCAGCCCTGTGGGACTAGCGGGCGACTACGAGCAGTACTTC
clone size: -
V gene: TRBV9
J gene: TRBJ2-7
D gene: TRBD2
CDR3 length: 16

CDR3 protein: CATWAGELFF
CDR3 DNA: TGTGCCACCTGGGCGGGGGAGCTGTTTTTT
clone size: -
V gene: TRBV6-5
J gene: TRBJ2-2
D gene: -
CDR3 length: 10

CDR3 protein: CASSPSLAGGPVFF
CDR3 DNA: TGTGCTAGCAGCCCGAGCCTAGCGGGGGGGCCGGTCTTCTTC
clone size: -
V gene: TRBV7-7
J gene: TRBJ2-1
D gene: TRBD2
CDR3 length: 14

CDR3 protein: CAISEDEPAGEAHEQYF
CDR3 DNA: TGTGCCATCTCCGAAGACGAACCGGCGGGTGAGGCCCACGAGCAGTACTTC
clone size: -
V gene: TRBV10-3
J gene: TRBJ2-7
D gene: -
CDR3 length: 17

CDR3 protein: CASSAGVVNTEAFF
CDR3 DNA: TGTGCCAGCAGCGCCGGGGTAGTGAACACTGAAGCTTTCTTT
clone size: -
V gene: TRBV5-4
J gene: TRBJ1-1
D gene: -
CDR3 length: 14

CDR3 protein: CASSEGTSGRGIDTQYF
CDR3 DNA: TGTGCCAGCAGTGAAGGGACTAGCGGGAGAGGGATAGATACGCAGTATTTT
clone size: once
V gene: TRBV2
J gene: TRBJ2-3
D gene: TRBD2
CDR3 length: 17